Included here is one TCR beta chain sequence, with context. Its antigen is unknown. This CDR3 is built from 16 residues. CDR1 is SSHAT and CDR2 is FNYEAQ in the germline V gene (reference sequence). Trimming removed 2 bases from V and 2 bases from J; junction bases left unmatched: 5. The data derive from a study of cytomegalovirus exposure and HLA in healthy donors. Study in general: Sequencing of some 200 million T cells in an earlier analysis found 95 million to 120 million unique TCR beta sequences. Study results and caveats: V- and J-gene trimming of TCR beta was linked (in a later analysis) to a missense DCLRE1C variant.

PCR employed 60 Vbeta and 13 Jbeta primers. Sequencing used immunoSEQ multiplex PCR; TCRdb keeps in-frame clones, though not all of them. The table has some 67,000 clones, 80% to 90% seen once; the top ten hold about 12%. The clonotype comes from a woman aged 25 to 45 in good health and CMV-seropositive. Sequencing used PBMCs. The chain combines TRBV7-7 with TRBJ2-2; 7 bases agree with TRBD1. This chain's CDR3 is CASSLTTGANTGELFF. The CDR3 DNA reads as TGTGCCAGCAGCTTAACAACAGGGGCTAACACCGGGGAGCTGTTTTTT.